This TCR beta chain was sequenced during a study of technical replicates of blood from a handful of donors (dated 2017 in TCRdb). V is pared back by 2 bases and J by 4 bases, with 15 bases lying between the germline termini. The CDR3 covers 15 residues, taking in both the cysteine and the phenylalanine. Only the CDR3 part of the read is kept: 45 bases, read in frame from the first base. CDR1 and CDR2, per the germline V gene, are SGHTA and FQGNSA. The library was prepared using the immunoSEQ multiplex PCR assay. Held by TCRdb, this immuneACCESS table contains in-frame sequences only and omits some clones. Under half of the omission traces to an unresolved V gene where checked; the cause of the rest is unknown. In all, the sample holds tens of thousands of clones, and just over 90% of those were seen once. Approximately 0.27% of the sample rests with the top ten. Regarding this clone: This receptor's antigen is unknown. No base-level quality is on record; no much larger clone is a single base apart.

Material: T cells isolated from PBMCs. The rearrangement joined TRBV7-2 to TRBJ2-7; possibly the D gene is TRBD1, per 6 matching bases. The sequence was obtained from a human donor in good health. CDR3 reads: CASSLRPGTNYEQYF. The bases read TGTGCCAGCAGCTTACGCCCTGGGACAAATTACGAGCAGTACTTC.